This T cell receptor (beta chain) originates from a study of sequential checkpoint blockade in melanoma. The CDR3 spans 15 residues. Unmatched junction bases numbered 4, after V lost 1 base and J lost 7 bases. Germline V lookup: CDR1 LNHNV, CDR2 YYDKDF (reference sequence). This clone has only a few counts. Noted treatment: randomized to nivolumab then ipilimumab (arm A) or the reverse (arm B). Only in-frame clones appear in the TCRdb table, and some are missing; sequencing was by immunoSEQ multiplex PCR. The repertoire has over 1,500 clones, roughly a sixth of them found once; the top ten carry roughly 9.1%.

The chain employs TRBV15 and TRBJ1-4; 9 bases match TRBD1. This TCR was recovered from a human donor with melanoma. This specimen consisted of tumor tissue (inferred from file names), obtained from a patient given nivolumab and ipilimumab in sequence. The CDR3 DNA is TGTGCCACCAGCAGAGGGGACAGGGAGAGTGAAAAACTGTTTTTT. Its translation is CATSRGDRESEKLFF.